This T cell receptor beta chain is drawn from a study of blood T cells in healthy people across ages. Each donor supplied roughly 9.1 milliliters of peripheral blood. J gave up 10 bases and V 5 bases, and 15 bases lay outside the gene matches. The germline V gene encodes CDR1 DFQATT and CDR2 SNEGSKA (reference sequence). The CDR3 spans 16 residues. Primers used in a second PCR of about 6 to 11 cycles were a sample-barcoded 5' primer and a J-beta primer mix. TCRdb reprocessed the 5' RACE reads via MiXCR and lists one record per CDR3 protein. The repertoire holds about 1.4 million distinct CDR3 sequences, with approximately 60% as singletons.

The sequenced material came from blood. The rearrangement links TRBV20-1 to TRBJ2-1, with 12 bases identical to TRBD2. The clonotype comes from a man aged 18 to 29 in good health. In DNA form, the CDR3 reads TGCAGTGCTCCTACGGGGGCTAGCGGGGGGGTTCGGGAGCAGTTCTTC. Its translation is CSAPTGASGGVREQFF.